This record looks at one TCR beta chain sequence and its context. Its antigen is as yet unknown. This sample was included in a study of siplizumab effects on memory and regulatory T cells. The assay was immunoSEQ multiplex PCR, and TCRdb's table has in-frame clones only and misses some. Seen here are fewer than 30,000 clones, roughly 84% observed once, and the top ten hold 20% to 25%. The ends were cut back, 4 bases at V and 4 bases at J, with 7 bases in the middle. Germline assignment: CDR1 MNHNS and CDR2 SASEGT. This CDR3 is 12 amino acids long. The study took a few donor pairs, and their unstimulated naive, memory, effector memory and TEMRA subsets were sequenced. Overall study results and limits: The apparent diversity of naive T cells exceeded that of memory cells, and naive T cells seemed to make a major contribution to the alloresponse.

The sequenced sample was memory CD4+ T cells sorted from blood. The receptor comes from a human donor in good health. The chain employs TRBV6-1 and TRBJ1-2; no clear D gene. CDR3 nucleotides: TGTGCCAGCAGTGGACATCTCTATGGCTACACCTTC. It is translated as CASSGHLYGYTF.